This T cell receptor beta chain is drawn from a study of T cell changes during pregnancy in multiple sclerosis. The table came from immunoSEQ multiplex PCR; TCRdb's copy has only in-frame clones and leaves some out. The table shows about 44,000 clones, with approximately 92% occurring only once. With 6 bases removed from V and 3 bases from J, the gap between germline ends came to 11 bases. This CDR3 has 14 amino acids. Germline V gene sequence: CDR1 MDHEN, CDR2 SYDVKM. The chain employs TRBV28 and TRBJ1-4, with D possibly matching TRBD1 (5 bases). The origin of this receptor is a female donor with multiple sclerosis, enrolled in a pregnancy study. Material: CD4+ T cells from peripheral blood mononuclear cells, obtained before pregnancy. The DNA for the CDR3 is TGTGCCAGCAGCCCGGGGGGGTCTAATGAAAAACTGTTTTTT. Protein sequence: CASSPGGSNEKLFF.